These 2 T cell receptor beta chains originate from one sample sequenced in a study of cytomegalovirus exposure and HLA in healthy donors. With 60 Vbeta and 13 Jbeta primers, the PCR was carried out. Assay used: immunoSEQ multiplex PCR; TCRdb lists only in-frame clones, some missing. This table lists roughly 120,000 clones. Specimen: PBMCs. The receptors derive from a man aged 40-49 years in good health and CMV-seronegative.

In DNA, the CDR3 is TGTGCCAGTAGCACTCCGCGGGCGGTAGAAACCGGGGAGCTGTTTTTT. This translates into CASSTPRAVETGELFF. This chain connects TRBV19 to TRBJ2-2, with a tentative D call TRBD2 (5 bases). This CDR3 has 16 residues. Germline V gene sequence: CDR1 LNHDA, CDR2 SQIVND (reference sequence). V was clipped by 6 bases and J by 5 bases, with 19 bases between them.

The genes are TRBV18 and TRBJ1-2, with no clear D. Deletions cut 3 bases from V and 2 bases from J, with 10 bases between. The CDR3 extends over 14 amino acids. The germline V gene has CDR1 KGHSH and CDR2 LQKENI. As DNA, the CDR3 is TGTGCCAGCTCACCTGCCAGAATGAACTATGGCTACACCTTC. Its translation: CASSPARMNYGYTF. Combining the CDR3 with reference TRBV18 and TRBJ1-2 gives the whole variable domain NAGVMQNPRHLVRRRGQEARLRCSPMKGHSHVYWYRQLPEEGLKFMVYLQKENIIDESGMPKERFSAEFPKEGPSILRIQQVVRGDSAAYFCASSPARMNYGYTFGSGTRLTVV.